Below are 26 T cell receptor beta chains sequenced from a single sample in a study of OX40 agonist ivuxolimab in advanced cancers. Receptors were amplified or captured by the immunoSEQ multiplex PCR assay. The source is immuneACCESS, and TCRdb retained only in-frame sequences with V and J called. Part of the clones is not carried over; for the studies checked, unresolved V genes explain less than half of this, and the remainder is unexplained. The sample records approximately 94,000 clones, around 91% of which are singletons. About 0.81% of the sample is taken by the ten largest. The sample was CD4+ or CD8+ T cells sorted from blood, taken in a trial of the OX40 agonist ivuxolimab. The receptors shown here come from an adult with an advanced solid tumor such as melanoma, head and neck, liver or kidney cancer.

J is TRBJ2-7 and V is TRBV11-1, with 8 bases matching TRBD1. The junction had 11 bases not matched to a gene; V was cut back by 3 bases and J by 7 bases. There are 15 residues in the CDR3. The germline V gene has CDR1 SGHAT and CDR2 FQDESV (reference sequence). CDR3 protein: CASSFGQGAPGEQYF. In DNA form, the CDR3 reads TGTGCCAGCAGCTTCGGTCAGGGGGCGCCGGGGGAGCAGTACTTC. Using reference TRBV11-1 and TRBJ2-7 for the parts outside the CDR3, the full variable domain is EAEVAQSPRYKITEKSQAVAFWCDPISGHATLYWYRQILGQGPELLVQFQDESVVDDSQLPKDRFSAERLKGVDSTLKIQPAELGDSAMYLCASSFGQGAPGEQYFGPGTRLTVT.

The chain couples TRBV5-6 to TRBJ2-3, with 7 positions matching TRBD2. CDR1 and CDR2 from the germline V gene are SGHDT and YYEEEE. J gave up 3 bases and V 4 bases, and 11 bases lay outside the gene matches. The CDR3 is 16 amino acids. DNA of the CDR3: TGTGCCAGCAGCGGAGTGTCGACTAGCAGGACAGATACGCAGTATTTT. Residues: CASSGVSTSRTDTQYF.

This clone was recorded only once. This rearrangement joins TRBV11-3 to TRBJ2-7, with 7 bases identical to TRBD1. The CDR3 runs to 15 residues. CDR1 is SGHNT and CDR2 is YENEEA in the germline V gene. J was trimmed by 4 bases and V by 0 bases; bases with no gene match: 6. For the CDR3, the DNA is TGTGCCAGCAGCTTAGAAAGACAGGGTGGTTACGAGCAGTACTTC. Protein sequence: CASSLERQGGYEQYF. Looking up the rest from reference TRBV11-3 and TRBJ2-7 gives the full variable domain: EAGVVQSPRYKIIEKKQPVAFWCNPISGHNTLYWYLQNLGQGPELLIRYENEEAVDDSQLPKDRFSAERLKGVDSTLKIQPAELGDSAVYLCASSLERQGGYEQYFGPGTRLTVT.

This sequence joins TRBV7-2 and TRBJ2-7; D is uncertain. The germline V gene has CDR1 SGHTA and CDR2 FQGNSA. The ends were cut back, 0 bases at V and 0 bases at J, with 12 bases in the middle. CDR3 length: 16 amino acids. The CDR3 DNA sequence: TGTGCCAGCAGCTTAGCTCCCGCAACAAACTCCTACGAGCAGTACTTC. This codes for CASSLAPATNSYEQYF.

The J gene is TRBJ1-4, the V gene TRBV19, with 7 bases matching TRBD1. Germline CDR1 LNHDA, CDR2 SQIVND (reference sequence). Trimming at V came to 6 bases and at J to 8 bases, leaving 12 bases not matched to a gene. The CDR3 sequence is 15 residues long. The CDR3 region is CASRSQGGSLEKLFF. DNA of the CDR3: TGTGCCAGTAGGTCTCAAGGGGGCTCTCTGGAAAAACTGTTTTTT.

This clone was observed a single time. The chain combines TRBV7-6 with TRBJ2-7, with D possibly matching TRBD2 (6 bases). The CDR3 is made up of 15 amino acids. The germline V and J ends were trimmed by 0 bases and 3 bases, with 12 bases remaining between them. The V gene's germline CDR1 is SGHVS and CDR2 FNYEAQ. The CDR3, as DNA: TGTGCCAGCAGCTTAGCGGGAGGTCCCGTCTACGAGCAGTACTTC. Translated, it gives CASSLAGGPVYEQYF.

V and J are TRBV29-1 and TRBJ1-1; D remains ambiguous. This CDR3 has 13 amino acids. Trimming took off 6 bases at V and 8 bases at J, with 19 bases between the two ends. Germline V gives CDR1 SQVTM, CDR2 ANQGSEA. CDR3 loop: CSVIRPSWPEAFF. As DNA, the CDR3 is TGCAGCGTCATAAGACCGTCCTGGCCCGAAGCTTTCTTT. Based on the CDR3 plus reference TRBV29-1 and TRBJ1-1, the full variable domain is SAVISQKPSRDICQRGTSLTIQCQVDSQVTMMFWYRQQPGQSLTLIATANQGSEATYESGFVIDKFPISRPNLTFSTLTVSNMSPEDSSIYLCSVIRPSWPEAFFGQGTRLTVV.

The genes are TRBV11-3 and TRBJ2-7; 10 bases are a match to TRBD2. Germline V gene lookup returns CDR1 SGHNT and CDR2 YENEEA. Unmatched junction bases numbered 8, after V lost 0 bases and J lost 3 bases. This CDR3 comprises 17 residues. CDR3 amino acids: CASSLDSGRIISYEQYF. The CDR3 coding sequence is TGTGCCAGCAGCTTAGATAGCGGGAGGATTATAAGCTACGAGCAGTACTTC.

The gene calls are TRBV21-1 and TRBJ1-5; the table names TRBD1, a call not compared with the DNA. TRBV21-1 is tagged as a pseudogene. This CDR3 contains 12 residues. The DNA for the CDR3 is TGTGCCAGCAGCAAAGTGGCTCAGCCCCAGCATTTT. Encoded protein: CASSKVAQPQHF.

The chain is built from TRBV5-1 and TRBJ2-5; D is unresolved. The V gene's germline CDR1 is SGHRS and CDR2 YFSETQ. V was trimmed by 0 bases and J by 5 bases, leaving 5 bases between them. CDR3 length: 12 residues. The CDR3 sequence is CASSLVSETQYF. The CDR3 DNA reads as TGCGCCAGCAGCTTGGTTTCTGAGACCCAGTACTTC. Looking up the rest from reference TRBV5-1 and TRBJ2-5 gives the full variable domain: KAGVTQTPRYLIKTRGQQVTLSCSPISGHRSVSWYQQTPGQGLQFLFEYFSETQRNKGNFPGRFSGRQFSNSRSEMNVSTLELGDSALYLCASSLVSETQYFGPGTRLLVL.

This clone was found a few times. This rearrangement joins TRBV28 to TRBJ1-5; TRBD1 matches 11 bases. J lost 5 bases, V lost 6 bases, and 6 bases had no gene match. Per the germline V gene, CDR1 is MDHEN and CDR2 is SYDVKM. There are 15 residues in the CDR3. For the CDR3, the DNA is TGTGCCAGCAGCCCGGACAGGGGGCTCCATCAGCCCCAGCATTTT. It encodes CASSPDRGLHQPQHF.

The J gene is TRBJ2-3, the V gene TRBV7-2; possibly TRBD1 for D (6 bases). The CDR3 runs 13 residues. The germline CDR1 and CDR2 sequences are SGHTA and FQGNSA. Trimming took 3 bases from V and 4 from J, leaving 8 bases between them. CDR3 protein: CASSFPGADTQYF. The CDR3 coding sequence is TGTGCCAGCAGCTTCCCAGGGGCAGATACGCAGTATTTT.

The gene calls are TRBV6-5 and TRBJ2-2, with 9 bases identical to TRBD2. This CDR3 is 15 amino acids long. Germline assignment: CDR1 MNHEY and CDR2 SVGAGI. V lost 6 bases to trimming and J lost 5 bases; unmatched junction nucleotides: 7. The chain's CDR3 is CASSPSAGGTGELFF. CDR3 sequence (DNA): TGTGCCAGCAGCCCCTCAGCGGGAGGAACCGGGGAGCTGTTTTTT.

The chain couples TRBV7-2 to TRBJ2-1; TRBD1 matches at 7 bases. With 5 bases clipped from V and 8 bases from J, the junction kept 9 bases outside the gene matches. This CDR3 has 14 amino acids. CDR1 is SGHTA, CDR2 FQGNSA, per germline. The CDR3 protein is CASSLGQGVYEQFF. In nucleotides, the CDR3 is TGTGCCAGCAGCCTGGGGCAGGGGGTGTATGAGCAGTTCTTC.

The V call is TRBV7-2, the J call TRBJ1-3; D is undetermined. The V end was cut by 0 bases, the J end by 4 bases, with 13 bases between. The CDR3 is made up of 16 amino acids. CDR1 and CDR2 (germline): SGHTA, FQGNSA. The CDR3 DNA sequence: TGTGCCAGCAGCTTAGCGAGTTTACTTAACGGAAACACCATATATTTT. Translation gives CASSLASLLNGNTIYF.

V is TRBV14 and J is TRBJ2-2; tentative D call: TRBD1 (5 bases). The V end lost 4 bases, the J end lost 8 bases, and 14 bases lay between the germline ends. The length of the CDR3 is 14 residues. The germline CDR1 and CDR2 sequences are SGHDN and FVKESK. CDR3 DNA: TGTGCCAGCAGCCGAGCCAACCCAGGGGGGGAGCTGTTTTTT. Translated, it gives CASSRANPGGELFF.

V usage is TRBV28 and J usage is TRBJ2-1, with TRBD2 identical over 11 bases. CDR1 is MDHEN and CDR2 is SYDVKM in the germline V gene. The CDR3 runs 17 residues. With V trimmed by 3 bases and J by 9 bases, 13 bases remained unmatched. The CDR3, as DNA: TGTGCCAGCAGTTTGGACCTATCTAGCGGGAGGCCCGGTGAGCAGTTCTTC. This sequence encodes CASSLDLSSGRPGEQFF.

CDR3 DNA sequence: TGTGCCAGCACTCTCCACGTGGAAACGGGACGCGAGCAGTACTTC. Translation: CASTLHVETGREQYF. The chain joins TRBV7-2 to TRBJ2-7; D may match TRBD1 or TRBD2 (5 bases each). CDR1 is SGHTA and CDR2 is FQGNSA in the germline V gene. V lost 7 bases, J lost 6 bases, and 22 bases lay in between. The CDR3 covers 15 residues. Using reference TRBV7-2 and TRBJ2-7 for the parts outside the CDR3, the full variable domain is GAGVSQSPSNKVTEKGKDVELRCDPISGHTALYWYRQSLGQGLEFLIYFQGNSAPDKSGLPSDRFSAERTGGSVSTLTIQRTQQEDSAVYLCASTLHVETGREQYFGPGTRLTVT.

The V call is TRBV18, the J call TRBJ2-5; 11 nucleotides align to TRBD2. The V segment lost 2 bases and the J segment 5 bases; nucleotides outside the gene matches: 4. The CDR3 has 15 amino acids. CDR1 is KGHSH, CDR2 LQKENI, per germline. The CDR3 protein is CASSPVSSGRETQYF. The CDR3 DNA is TGTGCCAGCTCACCAGTGTCTAGCGGGAGGGAGACCCAGTACTTC. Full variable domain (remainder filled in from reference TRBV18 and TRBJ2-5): NAGVMQNPRHLVRRRGQEARLRCSPMKGHSHVYWYRQLPEEGLKFMVYLQKENIIDESGMPKERFSAEFPKEGPSILRIQQVVRGDSAAYFCASSPVSSGRETQYFGPGTRLLVL.

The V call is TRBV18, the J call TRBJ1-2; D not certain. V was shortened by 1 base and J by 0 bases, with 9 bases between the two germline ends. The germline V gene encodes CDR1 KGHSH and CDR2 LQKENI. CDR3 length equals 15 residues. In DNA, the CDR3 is TGTGCCAGCTCACCACTCGCAGTAACTAACTATGGCTACACCTTC. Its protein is CASSPLAVTNYGYTF.

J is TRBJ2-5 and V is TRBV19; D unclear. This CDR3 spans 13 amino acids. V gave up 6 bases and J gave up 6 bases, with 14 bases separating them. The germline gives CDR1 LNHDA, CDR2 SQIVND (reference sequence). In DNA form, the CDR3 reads TGTGCCAGTAGCACCGGGTACGGAAAGACCCAGTACTTC. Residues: CASSTGYGKTQYF.

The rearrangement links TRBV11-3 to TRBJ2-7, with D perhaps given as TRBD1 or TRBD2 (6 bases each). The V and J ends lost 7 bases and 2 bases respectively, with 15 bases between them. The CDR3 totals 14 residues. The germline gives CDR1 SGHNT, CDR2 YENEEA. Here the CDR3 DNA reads TGTGCCAGCACCAGAAGGGGGGAGGCCTACGAGCAGTACTTC. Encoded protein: CASTRRGEAYEQYF. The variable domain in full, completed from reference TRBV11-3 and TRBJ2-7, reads EAGVVQSPRYKIIEKKQPVAFWCNPISGHNTLYWYLQNLGQGPELLIRYENEEAVDDSQLPKDRFSAERLKGVDSTLKIQPAELGDSAVYLCASTRRGEAYEQYFGPGTRLTVT.

Here the CDR3 reads CASSSGVSSALGETQYF. The CDR3 DNA is TGTGCCAGCAGCTCTGGGGTGTCTAGCGCCCTGGGAGAGACCCAGTACTTC. The chain is built from TRBV5-4 and TRBJ2-5; a possible D gene is TRBD2 (6 bases). Trimming shortened V by 3 bases and J by 4 bases, and 22 bases separated the two germline ends. This CDR3 has 17 residues. Germline V gene sequence: CDR1 SGHNT, CDR2 YYREEE (reference sequence).

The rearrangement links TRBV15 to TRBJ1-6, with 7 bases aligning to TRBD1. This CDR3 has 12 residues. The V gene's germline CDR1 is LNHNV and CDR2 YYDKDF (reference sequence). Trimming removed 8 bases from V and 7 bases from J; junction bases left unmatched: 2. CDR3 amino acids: CATWDRNSPLHF. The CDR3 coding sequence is TGTGCCACCTGGGACAGAAATTCACCCCTCCACTTT.

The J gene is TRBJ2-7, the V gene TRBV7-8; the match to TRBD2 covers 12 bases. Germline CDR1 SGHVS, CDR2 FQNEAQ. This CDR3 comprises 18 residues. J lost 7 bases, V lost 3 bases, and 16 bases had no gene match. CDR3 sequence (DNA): TGTGCCAGCAGCTTGGGACAGCTAGCGGGAGGGAGAGGAGGGGAGCAGTACTTC. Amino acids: CASSLGQLAGGRGGEQYF.

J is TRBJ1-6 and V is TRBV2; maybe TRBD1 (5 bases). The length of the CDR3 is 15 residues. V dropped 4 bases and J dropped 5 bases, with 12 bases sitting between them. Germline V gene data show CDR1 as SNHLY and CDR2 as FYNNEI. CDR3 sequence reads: CASSAYGTNNSPLHF. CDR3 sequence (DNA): TGTGCCAGCAGTGCCTACGGGACGAATAATTCACCCCTCCACTTT.